This TCR beta chain was obtained from a study of technical replicates of blood from several donors. Germline V gives CDR1 LNHNV, CDR2 YYDKDF (reference sequence). With V trimmed by 4 bases and J by 3 bases, 5 bases remained unmatched. This CDR3 has 15 residues. Profiling relied on immunoSEQ multiplex PCR, and the TCRdb table lists in-frame clones only, not all of them. This sample has over 10,000 clones, with about 90% found just once. This chain links TRBV15 with TRBJ1-4; 7 nucleotides line up with TRBD1. Sequenced: PBMCs. This TCR was sampled from a human donor in good health. CDR3 in amino acids: CATSNGQAANEKLFF. The DNA for the CDR3 is TGTGCCACCAGCAACGGACAGGCAGCTAATGAAAAACTGTTTTTT.